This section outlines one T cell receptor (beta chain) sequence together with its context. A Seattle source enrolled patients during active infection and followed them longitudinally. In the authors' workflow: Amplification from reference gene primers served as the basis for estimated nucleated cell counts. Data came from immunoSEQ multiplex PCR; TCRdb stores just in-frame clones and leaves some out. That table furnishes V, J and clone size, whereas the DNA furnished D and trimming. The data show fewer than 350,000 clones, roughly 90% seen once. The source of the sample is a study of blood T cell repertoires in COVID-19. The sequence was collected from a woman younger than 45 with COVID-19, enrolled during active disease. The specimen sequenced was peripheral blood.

The CDR3 bases are TGTGCCAGCAGTGAAAGCACAGGGGGCCACACCGGGGAGCTGTTTTTT. Amino acids: CASSESTGGHTGELFF. The chain joins TRBV2 to TRBJ2-2; 9 nucleotides line up with TRBD1. CDR3 length: 16 amino acids. After removal of 2 bases from V and 3 bases from J, the junction contained 4 bases not matched to a gene. Germline values: CDR1 SNHLY, CDR2 FYNNEI.